The 5 T cell receptor beta chains presented below share a single source sample, sequenced in a study of blood T cells in healthy people across ages. Primed by a sample-barcoded 5' primer and a J-beta primer mix, a second PCR proceeded for about 7 to 11 cycles. MiXCR was run by TCRdb on the 5' RACE reads, yielding one entry per CDR3 protein. Of roughly 1,500,000 distinct CDR3 sequences in the sample, 30% to 35% are singletons; the top ten hold approximately 10%. The sequenced material came from blood. These receptors were obtained from a woman aged 25 to 45 in good health.

The chain has TRBV18 and TRBJ2-2; 7 nucleotides align to TRBD2. This CDR3 is 16 amino acids long. The V gene's germline CDR1 is KGHSH and CDR2 LQKENI. Trimming removed 2 bases from V and 1 base from J; junction bases left unmatched: 4. The CDR3 loop is CASSPNLAENTGELFF. The CDR3 DNA follows: TGTGCCAGCTCACCAAACCTAGCGGAGAACACCGGGGAGCTGTTTTTT.

The chain couples TRBV5-1 to TRBJ2-7; D is uncertain. This CDR3 has 13 residues. Trimming took 2 bases from V and 3 from J, leaving 9 bases between them. Germline V gives CDR1 SGHRS, CDR2 YFSETQ. The CDR3 spells CASSFRKSYEQYF. The CDR3 DNA reads TGCGCCAGCAGCTTCAGGAAAAGCTACGAGCAGTACTTC.

Only a few counts were recorded for this clonotype. The chain is built from TRBV5-1 and TRBJ2-5, with 11 bases identical to TRBD2. CDR3 length equals 14 residues. Germline V CDR1 and CDR2: SGHRS, YFSETQ. Trimming took 6 bases from V and 3 from J; bases not matched to a gene: 4. The CDR3 region is CASNLAGGEETQYF. The DNA for the CDR3 is TGCGCCAGCAACCTAGCGGGAGGAGAAGAGACCCAGTACTTC.

This clonotype turned up a few times. V is TRBV6-2 or TRBV6-3 and J is TRBJ2-5; D gene ambiguous. The V gene lost 2 bases and the J gene lost 2 bases, with 24 bases spanning the gap. CDR1 MNHEY and CDR2 SVGEGT come from the germline V gene. The CDR3 has 19 amino acids. The chain's CDR3 is CASSYLPGGPDAPQETQYF. The CDR3 DNA reads TGTGCCAGCAGTTACCTACCTGGTGGGCCCGACGCACCTCAAGAGACCCAGTACTTC.

Only a few counts were recorded for this clonotype. V usage is TRBV20-1 and J usage is TRBJ2-3; D is undetermined. There are 11 residues in the CDR3. Germline CDR1 is DFQATT and CDR2 is SNEGSKA (reference sequence). V was clipped by 6 bases and J by 6 bases, with 10 bases between them. The CDR3 loop reads CSAPKADTQYF. Here the CDR3 DNA reads TGCAGTGCGCCTAAAGCGGATACGCAGTATTTT.